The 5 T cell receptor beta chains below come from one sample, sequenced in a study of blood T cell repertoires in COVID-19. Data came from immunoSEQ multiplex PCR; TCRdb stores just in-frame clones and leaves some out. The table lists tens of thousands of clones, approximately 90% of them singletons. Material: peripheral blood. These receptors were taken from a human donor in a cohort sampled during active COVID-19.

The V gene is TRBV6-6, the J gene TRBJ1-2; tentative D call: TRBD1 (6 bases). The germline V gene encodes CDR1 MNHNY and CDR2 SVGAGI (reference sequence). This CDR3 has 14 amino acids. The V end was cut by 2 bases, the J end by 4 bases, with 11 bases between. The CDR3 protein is CASSYPGQIYGYTF. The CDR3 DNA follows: TGTGCCAGCAGTTACCCCGGACAGATCTATGGCTACACCTTC.

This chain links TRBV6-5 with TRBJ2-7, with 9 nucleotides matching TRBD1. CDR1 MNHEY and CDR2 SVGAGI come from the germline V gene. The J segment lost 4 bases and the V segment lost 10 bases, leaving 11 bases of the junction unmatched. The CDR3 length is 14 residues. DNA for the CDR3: TGTGCCACCATCGGGACAGGGATTCAATACGAGCAGTACGTC. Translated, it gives CATIGTGIQYEQYV.

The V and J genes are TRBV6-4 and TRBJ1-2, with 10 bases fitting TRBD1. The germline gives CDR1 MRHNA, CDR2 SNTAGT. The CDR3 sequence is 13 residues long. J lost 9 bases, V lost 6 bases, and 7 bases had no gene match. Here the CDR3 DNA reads TGTGCCAGCAGGGGGGGGACAGGGGATAGCTACACCTTC. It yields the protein CASRGGTGDSYTF.

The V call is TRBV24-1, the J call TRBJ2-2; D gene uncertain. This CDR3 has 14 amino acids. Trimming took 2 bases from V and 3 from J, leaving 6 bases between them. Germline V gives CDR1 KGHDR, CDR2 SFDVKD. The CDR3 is CATSDSSYTGELFF. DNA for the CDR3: TGTGCCACCAGTGATTCTTCTTACACCGGGGAGCTGTTTTTT.

The CDR3 here is CASSYKTGTRNTEAFF. The CDR3 nucleotides are TGTGCCAGCAGTTACAAGACCGGGACAAGGAACACTGAAGCTTTCTTT. This chain joins TRBV6-5 and TRBJ1-1, with D tentatively TRBD1 (6 bases). Germline loops: CDR1 MNHEY, CDR2 SVGAGI. V was shortened by 2 bases and J by 1 base, with 14 bases between the two germline ends. The CDR3 extends over 16 amino acids.